The 18 T cell receptor beta chains listed next were all sequenced from one sample in a study of blood T cell repertoires in COVID-19. Using immunoSEQ multiplex PCR, the repertoire was profiled, and TCRdb retains in-frame clones only, with some absent. The sample yields about 200,000 clones, 83% seen once. The sequencing input was PBMCs or T cells enriched from blood (not recorded which). All receptors derive from a woman between 50 and 59 years old who had been exposed to COVID-19.

This chain links TRBV30 with TRBJ2-2, with D tentatively TRBD1 (6 bases). The CDR3 runs 17 residues. Germline assignment: CDR1 GTSNPN and CDR2 SVGIG (reference sequence). The V gene lost 0 bases and the J gene lost 0 bases, with 14 bases spanning the gap. CDR3 sequence (DNA): TGTGCCTGGAGTGTACGCCCCACAGGGACGAACACCGGGGAGCTGTTTTTT. As protein: CAWSVRPTGTNTGELFF.

This clone was recorded once. The rearrangement joins TRBV9 to TRBJ1-4; a weak D match, TRBD1 (6 bases). Germline V gene sequence: CDR1 SGDLS, CDR2 YYNGEE. The CDR3 covers 15 residues. With 4 bases removed from V and 1 base from J, the gap between germline ends came to 11 bases. Written as DNA, the CDR3 is TGTGCCAGCAGCCCATTAGGGGGAACTAATGAAAAACTGTTTTTT. Its protein is CASSPLGGTNEKLFF.

The chain combines TRBV5-1 with TRBJ1-2; TRBD1 aligns across 7 bases. The CDR3 contains 14 residues. Trimming at V came to 1 base and at J to 8 bases, leaving 8 bases not matched to a gene. In germline, CDR1 is SGHRS, CDR2 YFSETQ. CDR3 coding DNA: TGCGCCAGCAGCTTGAGCCAGGGGGGAGGCGGCTACACCTTC. Protein: CASSLSQGGGGYTF.

The rearrangement uses TRBV4-3 and TRBJ1-4; D gene unclear. V gave up 4 bases and J gave up 9 bases, with 12 bases separating them. CDR1 is LGHNA and CDR2 is YSLEER in the germline V gene. CDR3 size: 13 residues. In nucleotides, the CDR3 is TGCGCCAGCAGCCCCCTAGAGGGCCAAAAACTGTTTTTT. Residues: CASSPLEGQKLFF.

V and J are TRBV6-5 and TRBJ2-3, with a possible D match to TRBD2 (7 bases). Germline V gene lookup returns CDR1 MNHEY and CDR2 SVGAGI. Trimming removed 2 bases from V and 6 bases from J, with 12 bases in between. CDR3 length equals 14 residues. The CDR3 DNA is TGTGCCAGCAGTTACGGGGCGGGGGCGGATACGCAGTATTTT. Translation gives CASSYGAGADTQYF.

The chain links TRBV10-3 to TRBJ2-2; TRBD1 matches 8 bases. The CDR3 extends over 15 amino acids. In germline, CDR1 is ENHRY, CDR2 SYGVKD. J gave up 5 bases and V 5 bases, and 7 bases lay outside the gene matches. The chain's CDR3 is CAISSWTGRTGELFF. As DNA, the CDR3 is TGTGCCATCAGTAGCTGGACAGGGCGGACCGGGGAGCTGTTTTTT.

The V call is TRBV4-3, the J call TRBJ2-6; TRBD1 aligns across 9 bases. The V gene's germline CDR1 is LGHNA and CDR2 YSLEER. V lost 0 bases, J lost 3 bases, and 9 bases stayed unmatched. This CDR3 comprises 19 residues. The CDR3 region is CASSQDLDRGTGGANVLTF. CDR3 DNA sequence: TGCGCCAGCAGCCAAGATCTGGACAGGGGAACTGGTGGGGCCAACGTCCTGACTTTC.

The gene calls are TRBV7-8 and TRBJ2-1; D not certain. Per the germline V gene, CDR1 is SGHVS and CDR2 is FQNEAQ. V lost 4 bases, J lost 4 bases, and 14 bases lay in between. The CDR3 is 15 residues long. As DNA, the CDR3 is TGTGCCAGCAGCTCCCGCGGTGATAGTTACAATGAGCAGTTCTTC. Translation: CASSSRGDSYNEQFF.

This sequence joins TRBV19 and TRBJ1-1; 7 nucleotides agree with TRBD1. The CDR3 is 15 amino acids. With 4 bases clipped from V and 2 bases from J, the junction kept 7 bases outside the gene matches. Germline CDR1 is LNHDA and CDR2 is SQIVND (reference sequence). CDR3 loop: CASSTGTASNTEAFF. CDR3 DNA: TGTGCCAGTAGTACCGGGACAGCCTCAAACACTGAAGCTTTCTTT.

By sample fraction, this clone is medium-sized. The DNA for the CDR3 is TGTGCCAGCAGTGTGGGACAGGCCACCGGCTACACCTTC. Protein product: CASSVGQATGYTF. V usage is TRBV2 and J usage is TRBJ1-2, with 8 bases identical to TRBD1. The J segment lost 8 bases and the V segment lost 4 bases, leaving 6 bases of the junction unmatched. Germline loops: CDR1 SNHLY, CDR2 FYNNEI. The CDR3 runs to 13 residues. Full variable domain (outside the CDR3, taken from reference TRBV2 and TRBJ1-2): EPEVTQTPSHQVTQMGQEVILRCVPISNHLYFYWYRQILGQKVEFLVSFYNNEISEKSEIFDDQFSVERPDGSNFTLKIRSTKLEDSAMYFCASSVGQATGYTFGSGTRLTVV.

The chain links TRBV19 to TRBJ1-5; no definite D call. V shed 3 bases and J shed 0 bases, with 18 bases lying between them. The germline V gene has CDR1 LNHDA and CDR2 SQIVND (reference sequence). This CDR3 spans 18 amino acids. CDR3 loop: CASSMGGVAARSNQPQHF. CDR3 nucleotide sequence: TGTGCCAGTAGTATGGGTGGCGTGGCGGCCCGTAGCAATCAGCCCCAGCATTTT.

The chain recombines TRBV3-1 (or the pseudogene TRBV3-2) with TRBJ1-3, with D possibly TRBD1 on 6 matching bases. This CDR3 has 16 amino acids. V gave up 4 bases and J gave up 5 bases, with 18 bases separating them. Germline lookup yields CDR1 LGHDT and CDR2 YNNKEL (reference sequence). The CDR3 protein is CASSPYRGAGRNTIYF. The CDR3 nucleotides read TGTGCCAGCAGCCCCTACCGGGGGGCCGGGAGAAACACCATATATTTT.

The table lists this clone with a few counts. The rearrangement uses TRBV28 and TRBJ1-5, with 7 bases lining up with TRBD1. This CDR3 comprises 15 residues. V was pared by 7 bases and J by 4 bases, with 10 bases of the junction left unmatched. CDR1 and CDR2 from the germline V gene are MDHEN and SYDVKM. The CDR3 loop is CASISRGPANQPQHF. CDR3 bases: TGTGCCAGCATATCGAGGGGGCCAGCGAATCAGCCCCAGCATTTT.

In its sample, this clone was seen once. This sequence joins TRBV27 and TRBJ2-1; the match to TRBD1 covers 9 bases. Unmatched junction bases numbered 5, after V lost 7 bases and J lost 7 bases. The CDR3 runs to 13 residues. The germline CDR1 and CDR2 sequences are MNHEY and SMNVEV (reference sequence). CDR3 sequence reads: CASTQTGGNEQFF. Written as DNA, the CDR3 is TGTGCCAGCACCCAGACAGGGGGGAATGAGCAGTTCTTC.

This clone was found a few times. This chain joins TRBV5-8 and TRBJ1-2; TRBD1 is a possible D gene (6 bases). This CDR3 is built from 15 residues. Germline CDR1 and CDR2: SGHTS and YDEGEE. Trimming stripped 2 bases from V and 4 bases from J, with 15 bases between. CDR3 DNA: TGTGCCAGCAGCTTTAAAAACAGGGTTGGCTATGGCTACACCTTC. Its translation is CASSFKNRVGYGYTF.

The chain couples TRBV29-1 to TRBJ2-3; 10 bases agree with TRBD2. J lost 1 base, V lost 7 bases, and 2 bases had no gene match. This CDR3 spans 13 amino acids. Germline-derived CDR1 and CDR2 are SQVTM and ANQGSEA. The CDR3 sequence: CSATSGGTDTQYF. The DNA of the CDR3 is TGCAGCGCCACTAGCGGGGGCACAGATACGCAGTATTTT.

The J gene is TRBJ1-6, the V gene TRBV11-2, with TRBD1 matching 11 bases. Per the germline V gene, CDR1 is SGHAT and CDR2 is FQNNGV. V shed 4 bases and J 14 bases; nucleotides not matched to a gene: 10. The CDR3 length is 15 residues. The CDR3 DNA follows: TGTGCCAGCAGCTCCCGGGACAGGGGGGTTCAAACCCTCCACTTT. Translated, it gives CASSSRDRGVQTLHF.

This chain joins TRBV3-1 (or the pseudogene TRBV3-2) and TRBJ2-7; 10 nucleotides align to TRBD1. The V and J ends lost 4 bases and 2 bases, in that order; junction bases with no gene match: 5. The CDR3 has 15 amino acids. Looked up from germline, CDR1 is LGHDT and CDR2 is YNNKEL (reference sequence). The CDR3 spells CASSPPGTGAYEQYF. The CDR3 DNA follows: TGTGCCAGCAGCCCACCCGGGACAGGGGCCTACGAGCAGTACTTC.